This T cell receptor beta chain emerged from a study of blood T cells in healthy people across ages. Through a sample-barcoded 5' primer and a J-beta primer mix, a second PCR was run for roughly 6 to 12 cycles. TCRdb reprocessed the 5' RACE reads via MiXCR and lists one record per CDR3 protein. The data contain 800,000 to 950,000 distinct CDR3 sequences, almost 30% of them singletons. The CDR3 length is 15 residues. The J segment lost 8 bases and the V segment lost 5 bases, leaving 13 bases of the junction unmatched. Germline V gene lookup returns CDR1 SEHNR and CDR2 FQNEAQ (reference sequence). Donor samples were obtained from healthy Caucasian individuals from Russia, aged about 6 to 90. These data also formed part of another study, on T cells of mothers and their children. That report notes: At a rate of approximately 1.5 ug per 15 ul, cDNA synthesis received all of the extracted RNA.

The chain has TRBV7-9 and TRBJ1-2; 8 bases align to TRBD1. Sequencing was carried out using blood. The sequence was obtained from a woman between 35 and 50 years old in good health. The CDR3 reads CASSPGTGGDRGYTF. DNA for the CDR3: TGTGCCAGCAGCCCGGGGACAGGAGGTGATAGGGGCTACACCTTC.